This is a list of T cell receptor beta chains from one sample in a study of neurological immune-mediated disorders. TCRdb passed the 5' RACE reads through MiXCR, listing each CDR3 protein once. The table has around 50,000 distinct CDR3 sequences, around 16% seen once. Sequences were obtained from PBMCs. Receptors originate from a man between 60 and 70 years old in good health. Each CDR3 is given with its conserved first and last residue. Fields, in order: CDR3 protein, CDR3 DNA, D gene, J gene, V gene, clone size. D genes are given only for firm matches. Clone size is given for some rows only: seen once, a few or many times, or a class if the clone is expanded.

CASSLEFETANYGYTF TGCGCCAGCAGCCTGGAATTTGAGACAGCTAACTATGGCTACACCTTC . TRBJ1-2 TRBV5-1 many
CASSRGMVLGTDTQYF TGCGCCAGCAGCCGTGGGATGGTACTGGGCACAGATACGCAGTATTTT . TRBJ2-3 TRBV5-1 many
CASSHDSTYGYTF TGCGCCAGCAGCCACGACAGTACCTATGGCTACACCTTC . TRBJ1-2 TRBV5-1 many
CASSLGAGGARNIQYF TGTGCCAGCAGCTTAGGAGCGGGAGGGGCCCGAAACATTCAGTACTTC TRBD2 TRBJ2-4 TRBV7-2 many
CASSLLAEGAFF TGTGCCAGCAGCTTACTAGCGGAGGGAGCGTTCTTC TRBD2 TRBJ2-1 TRBV7-9 many
CSILAGVGSNEQFF TGCAGCATTTTAGCGGGAGTAGGTTCGAATGAGCAGTTCTTC TRBD2 TRBJ2-1 TRBV29-1 many
CASSESPNRDTGELFF TGTGCCAGCAGTGAATCCCCGAACCGGGACACCGGGGAGCTGTTTTTT . TRBJ2-2 TRBV2 few
CASSPTGVSYNEQFF TGTGCCAGCAGCCCGACGGGAGTCTCCTACAATGAGCAGTTCTTC . TRBJ2-1 TRBV7-2 many
CASSPGQGSYNEQFF TGCGCCAGCAGCCCCGGACAGGGGTCCTACAATGAGCAGTTCTTC TRBD1 TRBJ2-1 TRBV5-1 many
CASSEGPLSGNTIYF TGTGCCAGCAGTGAAGGGCCCCTATCTGGAAACACCATATATTTT . TRBJ1-3 TRBV2 many
CASSPSRPGQGGTEAFF TGTGCCAGCTCACCGAGCCGGCCGGGACAGGGTGGCACTGAAGCTTTCTTT TRBD1 TRBJ1-1 TRBV18 many
CSVSRVGGELFF TGCAGCGTTTCCAGGGTGGGCGGGGAGCTGTTTTTT . TRBJ2-2 TRBV29-1 many
CSGGGGAANEKLFF TGCAGTGGGGGCGGTGGGGCCGCTAATGAAAAACTGTTTTTT . TRBJ1-4 TRBV20-1 many
CASSSLIPSSYEQHF TGCGCCAGCAGCTCGCTGATACCTAGCTCCTACGAGCAGCACTTC . TRBJ2-7 TRBV5-1 .
CSATQATSYEQYF TGCAGTGCCACACAGGCCACCTCCTACGAGCAGTACTTC . TRBJ2-7 TRBV20-1 many
CSAGGALTEAFF TGCAGTGCGGGGGGTGCCTTGACTGAAGCTTTCTTT . TRBJ1-1 TRBV20-1 many
CASSEPSGGSYNEQFF TGCGCCAGCAGTGAGCCTAGCGGGGGCTCCTACAATGAGCAGTTCTTC TRBD2 TRBJ2-1 TRBV10-1 many
CASSQARGEGQPQHF TGTGCCAGCAGCCAGGCGAGGGGGGAAGGGCAGCCCCAGCATTTT . TRBJ1-5 TRBV12-3/TRBV12-4 many
CASSQGRSRDNEQFF TGTGCCAGCAGCCAAGGTCGTTCGCGGGACAATGAGCAGTTCTTC . TRBJ2-1 TRBV3-1 many
CASSLVASGRARDTQYF TGTGCCAGCAGCTTAGTAGCTAGCGGGAGGGCCAGAGATACGCAGTATTTT TRBD2 TRBJ2-3 TRBV7-2 .
CASSLAAHQGDTEAFF TGTGCCAGCAGCTTAGCAGCGCATCAGGGGGACACTGAAGCTTTCTTT TRBD1 TRBJ1-1 TRBV7-9 many
CASSSRVGQPQHF TGTGCCAGCAGCTCCAGGGTCGGACAGCCCCAGCATTTT . TRBJ1-5 TRBV11-2 .
CASSQWTDGETQYF TGCGCCAGCAGCCAATGGACGGATGGGGAGACCCAGTACTTC . TRBJ2-5 TRBV4-3 many
CASSLGSIYEQYF TGCGCCAGCAGCTTGGGGTCCATCTACGAGCAGTACTTC . TRBJ2-7 TRBV5-1 many
CASSYTPSGRGETQYF TGTGCCAGCAGTTACACCCCGAGCGGGAGGGGAGAGACCCAGTACTTC TRBD2 TRBJ2-5 TRBV6-6 many
CASSDTGSAETQYF TGTGCCAGCAGTGATACGGGATCGGCAGAGACCCAGTACTTC . TRBJ2-5 TRBV2 many
CASSPLAGAGYNEQFF TGTGCCAGCAGTCCCTTAGCGGGAGCCGGCTACAATGAGCAGTTCTTC TRBD2 TRBJ2-1 TRBV6-4 many
CASSLWTGDLETQYF TGTGCCAGCAGCTTATGGACAGGCGATCTAGAGACCCAGTACTTC TRBD1 TRBJ2-5 TRBV7-2 few
CASRTSGNNSPLHF TGTGCCAGCAGGACCTCAGGGAATAATTCACCCCTCCACTTT . TRBJ1-6 TRBV6-5 many
CATSRDRGITGELFF TGTGCCACCAGCAGAGACAGGGGAATCACCGGGGAGCTGTTTTTT . TRBJ2-2 TRBV15 many
CASSEAGLAGYADTQYF TGTGCCAGCAGTGAAGCGGGACTAGCGGGATATGCAGATACGCAGTATTTT TRBD2 TRBJ2-3 TRBV2 many
CSASFFGGGYTF TGCAGTGCTAGTTTCTTTGGGGGGGGCTACACCTTC . TRBJ1-2 TRBV20-1 many
CASSGAESYNEQFF TGTGCCAGCAGCGGAGCGGAGTCCTACAATGAGCAGTTCTTC . TRBJ2-1 TRBV9 many
CASSSGTGTGEQYF TGTGCCAGCAGCTCGGGGACAGGGACGGGCGAGCAGTACTTC TRBD1 TRBJ2-7 TRBV7-2 many
CASSNRRWRGAGNTEAFF TGTGCCAGCAGCAATCGCAGGTGGAGGGGGGCCGGGAACACTGAAGCTTTCTTT . TRBJ1-1 TRBV21-1 .
CATSREERRTEAFF TGTGCCACCAGCAGAGAAGAGAGGCGCACTGAAGCTTTCTTT . TRBJ1-1 TRBV15 many
CASSQFIADYEQYF TGTGCCAGCAGCCAATTTATAGCGGACTACGAGCAGTACTTC . TRBJ2-7 TRBV4-2 .
CASGTTFSSYNEQFF TGTGCCAGCGGGACTACTTTTAGCTCCTACAATGAGCAGTTCTTC TRBD2 TRBJ2-1 TRBV25-1 few
CASSHTHRGDNNEQFF TGTGCCAGCAGCCATACCCACAGGGGAGACAACAATGAGCAGTTCTTC TRBD1 TRBJ2-1 TRBV7-6 many
CASSLGGYNSPLHF TGTGCCAGCAGCTTAGGAGGGTATAATTCACCCCTCCACTTT . TRBJ1-6 TRBV7-3 few
CAISGQPITEAFF TGTGCCATCAGTGGTCAACCGATCACTGAAGCCTTCTTT . TRBJ1-1 TRBV10-3 once
CASSLGLAGGLSYEQYF TGCGCCAGCAGCTTGGGACTAGCGGGAGGCCTTTCCTACGAGCAGTACTTC TRBD2 TRBJ2-7 TRBV5-1 many
CSVEIRWDGYTF TGCAGCGTTGAAATTCGTTGGGATGGCTACACCTTC . TRBJ1-2 TRBV29-1 many
CASRAGGGEQYF TGCGCCAGCAGAGCGGGGGGGGGCGAGCAGTACTTC TRBD2 TRBJ2-7 TRBV5-1 many
CASSLRQDDTGELFF TGCGCCAGCAGCTTAAGGCAGGATGACACCGGGGAGCTGTTTTTT . TRBJ2-2 TRBV5-1 many
CASSLARDGGEAFF TGTGCCAGCAGCTTGGCCCGGGATGGGGGAGAAGCTTTCTTT . TRBJ1-1 TRBV5-8 many
CASTSPEGEQFF TGTGCTAGCACCTCCCCGGAAGGGGAGCAGTTCTTC . TRBJ2-1 TRBV7-7 many